This T cell receptor beta chain was sequenced in a study of blood T cell repertoires in COVID-19. Study-wide background: Samples of COVID-19 (acute and convalescent) were obtained from the United States, Italy and Spain. Sources were T cells, B-cell-depleted T cells, or PBMCs; the material itself was cDNA or gDNA.

Authors' processing steps: Researchers report that nucleated cell counts were estimated from reference gene primer amplification. Here immunoSEQ multiplex PCR was the method, and the copy in TCRdb shows in-frame clones only, minus some. V and J calls and clone size are as listed in that table; D and trimming were resolved from the DNA. The sample has approximately 120,000 clones, 80% to 95% seen once. Seattle's enrolled individuals joined amid active infection and were then monitored longitudinally. Trimming shortened V by 6 bases and J by 1 base, and 12 bases separated the two germline ends. The CDR3 runs to 14 residues. Looked up from germline, CDR1 is MDHEN and CDR2 is SYDVKM.

Material for sequencing was peripheral blood. This sequence was found in a middle-aged man with COVID-19, enrolled during active disease. The chain employs TRBV28 and TRBJ1-1; D is possibly TRBD1 (5 bases). The DNA for the CDR3 is TGTGCCAGCAGCCCTCATCAGGGGAACACTGAAGCTTTCTTT. Its protein is CASSPHQGNTEAFF.